Presented here are 26 T cell receptor beta chains from one specimen sequenced in a study of blood T cell repertoires in COVID-19. The repertoire was sequenced with immunoSEQ multiplex PCR; TCRdb's copy has only in-frame clones and lacks some. The data hold 65,000 to 70,000 clones, with roughly 80% observed a single time. The specimen was peripheral blood. The receptors originated from a man in his sixties with acute or convalescent COVID-19.

This clone was recorded once. The chain employs TRBV12-3 or TRBV12-4 and TRBJ1-1; unclear D gene. The CDR3 has 11 residues. Deletions cut 8 bases from V and 3 bases from J, with 7 bases between. The CDR3: CASGRHTEAFF. The CDR3 DNA is TGTGCCAGCGGCAGGCACACTGAAGCTTTCTTT.

V usage is TRBV18 and J usage is TRBJ2-7; TRBD2 aligns across 7 bases. V was clipped by 3 bases and J by 6 bases; unmatched bases: 11. There are 15 residues in the CDR3. The germline V gene encodes CDR1 KGHSH and CDR2 LQKENI. The CDR3 nucleotides are TGTGCCAGCTCACCCGCATGGGGAGGGGAGGGCGAGCAGTACTTC. It encodes CASSPAWGGEGEQYF.

The chain joins TRBV4-1 to TRBJ1-2, with D unclear. The CDR3 consists of 13 residues. Germline CDR1 is MGHRA and CDR2 is YSYEKL. The V and J ends lost 1 base and 3 bases respectively, with 6 bases between them. Here the CDR3 reads CASSQGDYYGYTF. The CDR3 nucleotides read TGCGCCAGCAGCCAAGGAGATTACTATGGCTACACCTTC.

The chain is built from TRBV29-1 and TRBJ1-5; D perhaps matches TRBD1 (6 bases). The CDR3 is 12 residues long. Germline values: CDR1 SQVTM, CDR2 ANQGSEA. The V gene lost 6 bases and the J gene lost 1 base, with 7 bases spanning the gap. The CDR3 spells CSVGQSNQPQHF. CDR3 nucleotides: TGCAGCGTAGGACAGAGCAATCAGCCCCAGCATTTT. Combining the CDR3 with reference TRBV29-1 and TRBJ1-5 gives the whole variable domain SAVISQKPSRDICQRGTSLTIQCQVDSQVTMMFWYRQQPGQSLTLIATANQGSEATYESGFVIDKFPISRPNLTFSTLTVSNMSPEDSSIYLCSVGQSNQPQHFGDGTRLSIL.

This chain links TRBV6-5 with TRBJ2-3; 8 bases are a match to TRBD2. V shed 6 bases and J 0 bases; nucleotides not matched to a gene: 5. CDR3 length: 15 amino acids. Germline CDR1 and CDR2: MNHEY and SVGAGI. The CDR3 spells CASREAGGSTDTQYF. CDR3 DNA sequence: TGTGCCAGCAGAGAGGCGGGGGGTAGCACAGATACGCAGTATTTT.

The chain joins TRBV7-2 to TRBJ1-3; 7 positions match TRBD1. The germline CDR1 and CDR2 sequences are SGHTA and FQGNSA. The CDR3 spans 14 residues. Trimming at V came to 3 bases and at J to 2 bases, leaving 1 base not matched to a gene. The CDR3 region is CASSLTGTGNTIYF. The CDR3 region has the DNA TGTGCCAGCAGCTTGACAGGGACTGGAAACACCATATATTTT.

The V gene is TRBV4-2, the J gene TRBJ1-6; tentative D call: TRBD1 (6 bases). The CDR3 has 13 residues. V was pared by 2 bases and J by 10 bases, with 9 bases between. From germline, CDR1 is LGHNA and CDR2 YNFKEQ. DNA for the CDR3: TGTGCCAGCAGCCAATCAGGGGACTCACCCCTCCACTTT. Residues: CASSQSGDSPLHF.

Turning to this clone: At one boundary the junction diverges from the germline segment, which might be a read error. The gene calls are TRBV12-3 or TRBV12-4 and TRBJ2-2; 8 bases are a match to TRBD1. The length of the CDR3 is 13 residues. CDR3: CATSPQGAGELFF. CDR3 DNA sequence: TGTGCCACCAGTCCACAGGGGGCCGGGGAGCTGTTTTTT.

This clone was found a few times. This chain connects TRBV5-5 to TRBJ2-5; D is possibly TRBD2 (7 bases). CDR3 length equals 17 residues. Germline V gene data show CDR1 as SGHKS and CDR2 as YYEKEE (reference sequence). V lost 0 bases to trimming and J lost 5 bases, with 20 bases between them. The CDR3 DNA follows: TGTGCCAGCAGCTTGGCTACCGGGGGGCCTCTAGGGGAGACCCAGTACTTC. Amino acids: CASSLATGGPLGETQYF.

DNA of the CDR3: TGTGCCAGCAGCCCCGGACAGAACTATGGCTACACCTTC. Translating it yields CASSPGQNYGYTF. The V and J genes are TRBV7-3 and TRBJ1-2; D possibly corresponds to TRBD1 (6 bases). The V and J ends lost 5 bases and 2 bases respectively, with 9 bases between them. The CDR3 has 13 residues. Germline CDR1 reads SGHTA; CDR2 reads FQGTGA.

This chain connects TRBV7-8 to TRBJ1-6; no firm D call. Trimming removed 3 bases from V and 0 bases from J, with 12 bases in between. The CDR3 spans 17 residues. Germline V gene data show CDR1 as SGHVS and CDR2 as FQNEAQ. The DNA of the CDR3 is TGTGCCAGCAGCTTCCTTCTAGCCGGCTCCTATAATTCACCCCTCCACTTT. It codes for CASSFLLAGSYNSPLHF.

This clone was recorded at least ten times. J is TRBJ2-3 and V is TRBV5-1, with a tentative D call TRBD1 (6 bases). The CDR3 totals 16 residues. Trimming cost V 2 bases and J 3 bases, with 16 bases left between them. Germline V lookup: CDR1 SGHRS, CDR2 YFSETQ. CDR3 nucleotide sequence: TGCGCCAGCAGCTTCGTAAACAGGGTTGGGACAGATACGCAGTATTTT. Amino acids: CASSFVNRVGTDTQYF.

This clone turned up a few times. The rearrangement links TRBV19 to TRBJ1-1; tentatively, D is TRBD1 (5 bases). This CDR3 spans 14 amino acids. Between the trimmed V and J ends, which lost 6 bases and 11 bases, there was a span of 22 bases. The germline gives CDR1 LNHDA, CDR2 SQIVND (reference sequence). CDR3 nucleotide sequence: TGTGCCAGTAGGGTGAATCAGTCCCCGGGGGGGGCTTTCTTT. Amino acid sequence: CASRVNQSPGGAFF.

The J gene is TRBJ2-1, the V gene TRBV18; D ambiguous. The V gene lost 4 bases and the J gene lost 4 bases, with 8 bases spanning the gap. CDR3 size: 13 residues. CDR1 and CDR2 from the germline V gene are KGHSH and LQKENI. The CDR3 bases are TGTGCCAGCTCACGTGACTTTTACAATGAGCAGTTCTTC. Translated: CASSRDFYNEQFF.

This clone has a single count. J is TRBJ1-5 and V is TRBV27; D is unresolved. CDR1 and CDR2 (germline): MNHEY, SMNVEV (reference sequence). This CDR3 contains 13 residues. The V gene lost 6 bases and the J gene lost 3 bases, with 9 bases spanning the gap. The CDR3 is CASSREANQPQHF. Written as DNA, the CDR3 is TGTGCCAGCAGCCGGGAAGCCAATCAGCCCCAGCATTTT.

The chain has TRBV9 and TRBJ2-7; no clear D gene. Germline V gene sequence: CDR1 SGDLS, CDR2 YYNGEE. The ends were cut back, 4 bases at V and 0 bases at J, with 11 bases in the middle. This CDR3 region has 14 residues. The CDR3 reads CASSPLSSSYEQYF. The CDR3, as DNA: TGTGCCAGCAGCCCACTCTCTAGCTCCTACGAGCAGTACTTC. Using reference TRBV9 and TRBJ2-7 for the parts outside the CDR3, the full variable domain is DSGVTQTPKHLITATGQRVTLRCSPRSGDLSVYWYQQSLDQGLQFLIQYYNGEERAKGNILERFSAQQFPDLHSELNLSSLELGDSALYFCASSPLSSSYEQYFGPGTRLTVT.

The J gene is TRBJ2-4, the V gene TRBV5-4; tentative D call: TRBD2 (5 bases). The CDR3 loop spans 16 amino acids. V was clipped by 1 base and J by 1 base, with 12 bases between them. Germline CDR1 reads SGHNT; CDR2 reads YYREEE (reference sequence). The CDR3, as DNA: TGTGCCAGCAGCTTGACGCTAGCCGATGCCAAAAACATTCAGTACTTC. Amino acid sequence: CASSLTLADAKNIQYF.

This sequence joins TRBV29-1 and TRBJ2-1; D might be TRBD2 (6 bases). This CDR3 spans 13 amino acids. Germline V lookup: CDR1 SQVTM, CDR2 ANQGSEA. Trimming pared 3 bases from V and 8 bases from J, leaving 14 bases between. The CDR3: CSVDGGGIDEQFF. The DNA of the CDR3 is TGCAGCGTTGACGGGGGAGGTATAGATGAGCAGTTCTTC.

This clone was observed a single time. V gene TRBV6-5 combines with J gene TRBJ2-2; no reliable D call. Germline-derived CDR1 and CDR2 are MNHEY and SVGAGI. V was cut by 0 bases and J by 7 bases, with 3 bases left in between. There are 12 residues in the CDR3. The CDR3 loop is CASSYSRGELFF. CDR3 sequence (DNA): TGTGCCAGCAGTTACTCGCGCGGGGAGCTGTTTTTT.

The chain links TRBV7-9 to TRBJ1-1, with 11 nucleotides matching TRBD1. Germline values: CDR1 SEHNR, CDR2 FQNEAQ (reference sequence). The CDR3 runs 15 residues. The J segment lost 6 bases and the V segment lost 4 bases, leaving 7 bases of the junction unmatched. CDR3 sequence (DNA): TGTGCCAGCAGCTCAGGGACAGGGGGAAGCTCTGAAGCTTTCTTT. It is translated as CASSSGTGGSSEAFF.

This rearrangement joins TRBV15 to TRBJ1-2; 12 bases are shared with TRBD1. There are 16 residues in the CDR3. The V gene end was trimmed by 0 bases and the J gene end by 8 bases; junction bases not matched to a gene: 7. The V gene's germline CDR1 is LNHNV and CDR2 YYDKDF (reference sequence). This CDR3 reads CATSRDRGTGGWGYTF. CDR3 sequence (DNA): TGTGCCACCAGCAGAGATCGGGGGACAGGGGGCTGGGGCTACACCTTC. Combining the CDR3 with reference TRBV15 and TRBJ1-2 gives the whole variable domain DAMVIQNPRYQVTQFGKPVTLSCSQTLNHNVMYWYQQKSSQAPKLLFHYYDKDFNNEADTPDNFQSRRPNTSFCFLDIRSPGLGDTAMYLCATSRDRGTGGWGYTFGSGTRLTVV.

J is TRBJ1-3 and V is TRBV4-3; a weak D match, TRBD1 (5 bases). The length of the CDR3 is 15 residues. Germline V CDR1 and CDR2: LGHNA, YSLEER. Trimming took off 0 bases at V and 8 bases at J, with 14 bases between the two ends. CDR3 nucleotide sequence: TGCGCCAGCAGCCAAGATACCAGGGTCGGAGACACCATATATTTT. This sequence encodes CASSQDTRVGDTIYF.

The V gene is TRBV7-3, the J gene TRBJ2-7; D is perhaps TRBD2 (7 bases). CDR1 SGHTA and CDR2 FQGTGA come from the germline V gene. The V gene lost 6 bases and the J gene lost 5 bases, with 17 bases spanning the gap. The CDR3 contains 14 residues. This CDR3 reads CASSPRGGVHEQYF. In DNA form, the CDR3 reads TGTGCCAGCAGTCCTAGGGGGGGAGTCCACGAGCAGTACTTC.

This CDR3 is CASSIAGGQPYEQYF. CDR3 coding DNA: TGTGCCAGTAGTATCGCCGGGGGGCAACCCTACGAGCAGTACTTC. The chain combines TRBV19 with TRBJ2-7, with D tentatively TRBD2 (7 bases). The CDR3 is made up of 15 amino acids. V lost 3 bases, J lost 2 bases, and 14 bases lay in between. CDR1 and CDR2 from the germline V gene are LNHDA and SQIVND (reference sequence).

V usage is TRBV7-6 and J usage is TRBJ2-3; 9 nucleotides align to TRBD2. Trimming cost V 1 base and J 4 bases; bases outside gene matches: 6. The CDR3 is 16 residues long. CDR1 and CDR2 (germline): SGHVS, FNYEAQ. The CDR3 DNA is TGTGCCAGCAGCTTAGAGGGCGGGGGGGCCGCAGATACGCAGTATTTT. Protein: CASSLEGGGAADTQYF. The whole variable domain, filled in from reference TRBV7-6 and TRBJ2-3, reads GAGVSQSPRYKVTKRGQDVALRCDPISGHVSLYWYRQALGQGPEFLTYFNYEAQQDKSGLPNDRFSAERPEGSISTLTIQRTEQRDSAMYRCASSLEGGGAADTQYFGPGTRLTVL.

J is TRBJ1-4 and V is TRBV5-4; maybe TRBD1 (5 bases). CDR1 and CDR2 from the germline V gene are SGHNT and YYREEE (reference sequence). This CDR3 is 15 amino acids long. With 4 bases removed from V and 0 bases from J, the gap between germline ends came to 10 bases. CDR3 residues: CASSPQGTTNEKLFF. In DNA, the CDR3 is TGTGCCAGCAGCCCTCAGGGCACAACTAATGAAAAACTGTTTTTT.